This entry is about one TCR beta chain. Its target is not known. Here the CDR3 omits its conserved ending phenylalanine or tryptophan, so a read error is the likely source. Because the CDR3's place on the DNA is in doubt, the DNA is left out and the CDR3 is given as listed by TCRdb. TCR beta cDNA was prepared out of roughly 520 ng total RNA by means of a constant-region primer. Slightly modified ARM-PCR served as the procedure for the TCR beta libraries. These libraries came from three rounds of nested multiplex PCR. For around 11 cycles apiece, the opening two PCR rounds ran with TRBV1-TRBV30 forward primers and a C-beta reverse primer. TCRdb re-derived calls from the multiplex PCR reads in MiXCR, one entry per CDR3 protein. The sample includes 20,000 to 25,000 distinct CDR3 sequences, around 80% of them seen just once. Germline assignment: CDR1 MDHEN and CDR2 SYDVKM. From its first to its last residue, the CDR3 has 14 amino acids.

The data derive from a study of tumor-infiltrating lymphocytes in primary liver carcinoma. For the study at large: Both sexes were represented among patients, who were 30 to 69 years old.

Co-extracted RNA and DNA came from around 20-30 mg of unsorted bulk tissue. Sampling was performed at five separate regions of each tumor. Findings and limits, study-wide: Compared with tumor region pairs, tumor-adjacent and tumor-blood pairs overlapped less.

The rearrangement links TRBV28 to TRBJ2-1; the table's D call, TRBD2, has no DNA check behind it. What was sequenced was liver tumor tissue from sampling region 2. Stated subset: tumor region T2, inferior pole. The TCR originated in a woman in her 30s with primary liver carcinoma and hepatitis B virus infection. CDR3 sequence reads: CASRGTSCDNEQIL.